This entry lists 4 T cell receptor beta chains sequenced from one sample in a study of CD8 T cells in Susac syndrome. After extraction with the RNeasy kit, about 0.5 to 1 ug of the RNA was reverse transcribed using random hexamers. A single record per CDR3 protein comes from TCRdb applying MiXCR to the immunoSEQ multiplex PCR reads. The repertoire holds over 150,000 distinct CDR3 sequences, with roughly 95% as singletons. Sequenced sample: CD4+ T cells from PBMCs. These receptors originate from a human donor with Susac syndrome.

In DNA, the CDR3 is TGTGCCAGCTCACCAGGAGAGAAGATTCCGGCCAAAAACATTCAGTACTTC. Translated: CASSPGEKIPAKNIQYF. The chain carries TRBV18 and TRBJ2-4; no definite D call. The CDR3 is 17 amino acids. Per the germline V gene, CDR1 is KGHSH and CDR2 is LQKENI. Trimming removed 2 bases from V and 1 base from J, with 15 bases in between.

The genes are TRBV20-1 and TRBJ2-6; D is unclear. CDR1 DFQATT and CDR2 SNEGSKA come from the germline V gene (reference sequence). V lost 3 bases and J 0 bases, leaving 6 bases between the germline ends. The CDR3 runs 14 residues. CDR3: CSARNSSGANVLTF. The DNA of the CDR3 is TGCAGTGCTAGGAACAGCTCTGGGGCCAACGTCCTGACTTTC.

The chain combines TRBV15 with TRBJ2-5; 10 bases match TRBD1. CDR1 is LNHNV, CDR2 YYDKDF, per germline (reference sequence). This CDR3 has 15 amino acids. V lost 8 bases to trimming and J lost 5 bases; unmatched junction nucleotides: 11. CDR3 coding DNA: TGTGCCACCGCAAAGGACAGGGGGTTGATGGAGACCCAGTACTTC. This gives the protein CATAKDRGLMETQYF.

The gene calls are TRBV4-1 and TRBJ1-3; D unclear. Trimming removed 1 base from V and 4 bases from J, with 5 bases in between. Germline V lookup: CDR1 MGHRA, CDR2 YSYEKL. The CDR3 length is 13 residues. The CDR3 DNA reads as TGCGCCAGCAGCCAAGCCGACGGAAACACCATATATTTT. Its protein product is CASSQADGNTIYF.